This T cell receptor beta chain derives from a study of T-cell memory formation after mild COVID-19. Study-wide results and limits: CD4+ contracting clones were mainly CM and EM; CD8+ ones, EMRA.

The V gene lost 4 bases and the J gene lost 5 bases, with 14 bases spanning the gap. CDR1 LGHNA and CDR2 YNFKEQ come from the germline V gene. The CDR3 spans 14 residues. In its sample, this clonotype was seen a few times. The antigen remains undetermined. It was 5'RACE with constant-segment primers that produced the TCR alpha and TCR beta cDNA libraries, which carried sample barcodes and UMIs. TCRdb ran MiXCR on the 5' RACE reads and lists one entry per CDR3 protein. The repertoire includes under 150,000 distinct CDR3 sequences, around a fifth of them detected once, and about two fifths sits in the top ten.

This sequence joins TRBV4-2 and TRBJ1-2; D is unresolved. The source of this sequence is a man between 18 and 35 years old who had mild COVID-19 (a few samples of this study predate the infection). Cell type and time point are not known. Sequencing was done on a sample of PBMCs or a T cell subset sorted from them (not recorded which). Written as DNA, the CDR3 is TGTGCCAGCAGCCGAGTGGGAGCCTCATATGGCTACACCTTC. Its translation is CASSRVGASYGYTF.